These 4 T cell receptor beta chains were all obtained from the same sample, sequenced in a study of shared clonotypes between healthy human individuals. Profiled with immunoSEQ multiplex PCR; TCRdb holds only in-frame clones, not every one. The data show approximately 940,000 clones, less than 85% seen once. The sample taken for sequencing was memory CD4+ T cells sorted from blood. Specified subset: CD45RA-negative fraction. The receptors originated from a man younger than 35 in good health.

The chain carries TRBV27 and TRBJ2-4, with D perhaps matching TRBD2 (5 bases). The germline CDR1 and CDR2 sequences are MNHEY and SMNVEV (reference sequence). V lost 6 bases to trimming and J lost 3 bases, with 9 bases between them. This CDR3 comprises 13 residues. CDR3 in DNA: TGTGCCAGCAGGGAGCGGTTCAAAAACATTCAGTACTTC. It yields the protein CASRERFKNIQYF.

The V gene is TRBV5-6, the J gene TRBJ2-7; D is tentatively TRBD1 or TRBD2 (6 bases each). CDR1 and CDR2 from the germline V gene are SGHDT and YYEEEE. The V end was cut by 2 bases, the J end by 2 bases, with 17 bases between. The CDR3 is 16 residues long. As DNA, the CDR3 is TGTGCCAGCAGCTTCGGAGGGACAAACTTTCCCTACGAGCAGTACTTC. It encodes CASSFGGTNFPYEQYF.

The V gene is TRBV2, the J gene TRBJ1-3, with D tentatively TRBD1 (5 bases). CDR1 SNHLY and CDR2 FYNNEI come from the germline V gene. Trimming stripped 6 bases from V and 0 bases from J, with 12 bases between. This CDR3 comprises 15 residues. This CDR3 is CASSRETNSGNTIYF. Written as DNA, the CDR3 is TGTGCCAGCAGCAGGGAAACCAACTCTGGAAACACCATATATTTT. The whole variable domain, filled in from reference TRBV2 and TRBJ1-3, reads EPEVTQTPSHQVTQMGQEVILRCVPISNHLYFYWYRQILGQKVEFLVSFYNNEISEKSEIFDDQFSVERPDGSNFTLKIRSTKLEDSAMYFCASSRETNSGNTIYFGEGSWLTVV.

V and J are TRBV6-1 and TRBJ1-5; TRBD1 is a possible D gene (5 bases). From germline, CDR1 is MNHNS and CDR2 SASEGT. Trimming left V 8 bases short and J 1 base short, with 15 bases between. CDR3 size: 15 residues. The CDR3 here is CASRGGTGSNQPQHF. In DNA form, the CDR3 reads TGTGCCAGCCGGGGGGGGACGGGGAGCAATCAGCCCCAGCATTTT.